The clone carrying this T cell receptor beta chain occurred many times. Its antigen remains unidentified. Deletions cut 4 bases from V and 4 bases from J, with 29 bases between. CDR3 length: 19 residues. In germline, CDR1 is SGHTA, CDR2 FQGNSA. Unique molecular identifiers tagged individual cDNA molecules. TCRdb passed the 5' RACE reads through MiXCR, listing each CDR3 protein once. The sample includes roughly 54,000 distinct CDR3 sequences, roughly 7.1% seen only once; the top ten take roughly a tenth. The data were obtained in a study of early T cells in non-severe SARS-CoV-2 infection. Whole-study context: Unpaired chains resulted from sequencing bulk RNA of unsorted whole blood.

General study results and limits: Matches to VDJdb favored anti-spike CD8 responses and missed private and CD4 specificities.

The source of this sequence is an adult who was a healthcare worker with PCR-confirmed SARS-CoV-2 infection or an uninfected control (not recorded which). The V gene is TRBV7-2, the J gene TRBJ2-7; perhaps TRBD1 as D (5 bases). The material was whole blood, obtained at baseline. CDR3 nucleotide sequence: TGTGCCAGCAGCTCCTCAGACAGCCCGTCCGGCCTCAACCAGTACGAGCAGTACTTC. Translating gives CASSSSDSPSGLNQYEQYF.